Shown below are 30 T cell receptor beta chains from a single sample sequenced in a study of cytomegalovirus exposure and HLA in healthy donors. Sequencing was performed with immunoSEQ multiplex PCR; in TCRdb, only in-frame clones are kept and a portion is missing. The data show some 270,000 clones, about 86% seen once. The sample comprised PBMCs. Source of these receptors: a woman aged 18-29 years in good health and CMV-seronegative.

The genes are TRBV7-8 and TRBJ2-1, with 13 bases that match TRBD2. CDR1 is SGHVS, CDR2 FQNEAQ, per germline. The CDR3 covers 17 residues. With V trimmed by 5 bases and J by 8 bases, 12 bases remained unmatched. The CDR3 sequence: CASSPWTSGSVSDEQFF. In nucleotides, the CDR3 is TGTGCCAGCAGCCCGTGGACTAGCGGGAGTGTCAGCGATGAGCAGTTCTTC.

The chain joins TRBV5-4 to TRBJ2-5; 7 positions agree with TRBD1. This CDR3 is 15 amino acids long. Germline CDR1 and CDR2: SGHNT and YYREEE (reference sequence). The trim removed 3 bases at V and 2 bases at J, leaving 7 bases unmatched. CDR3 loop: CASSSNDREQETQYF. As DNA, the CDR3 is TGTGCCAGCAGCTCCAACGACAGGGAACAAGAGACCCAGTACTTC.

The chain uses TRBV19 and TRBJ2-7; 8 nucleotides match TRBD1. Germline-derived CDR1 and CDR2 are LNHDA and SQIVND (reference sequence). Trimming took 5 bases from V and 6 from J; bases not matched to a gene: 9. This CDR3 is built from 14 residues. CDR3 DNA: TGTGCCAGTAGTCTTGGACAGGGCAGGCCCGAGCAGTACTTC. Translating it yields CASSLGQGRPEQYF. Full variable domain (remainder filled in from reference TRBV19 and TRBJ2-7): DGGITQSPKYLFRKEGQNVTLSCEQNLNHDAMYWYRQDPGQGLRLIYYSQIVNDFQKGDIAEGYSVSREKKESFPLTVTSAQKNPTAFYLCASSLGQGRPEQYFGPGTRLTVT.

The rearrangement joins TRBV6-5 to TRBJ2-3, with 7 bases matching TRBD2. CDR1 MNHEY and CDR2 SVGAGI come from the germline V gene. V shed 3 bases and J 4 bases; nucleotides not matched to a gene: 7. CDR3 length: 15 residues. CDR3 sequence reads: CASSYLAEKPDTQYF. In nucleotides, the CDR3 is TGTGCCAGCAGTTATCTAGCGGAGAAGCCAGATACGCAGTATTTT.

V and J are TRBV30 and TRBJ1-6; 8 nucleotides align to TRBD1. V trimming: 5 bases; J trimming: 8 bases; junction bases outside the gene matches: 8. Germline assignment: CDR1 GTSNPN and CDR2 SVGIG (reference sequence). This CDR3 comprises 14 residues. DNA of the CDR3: TGTGCCTGGGTACAGGGGGGATCCCATTCACCCCTCCACTTT. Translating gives CAWVQGGSHSPLHF. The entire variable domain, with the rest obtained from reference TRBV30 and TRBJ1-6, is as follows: SQTIHQWPATLVQPVGSPLSLECTVEGTSNPNLYWYRQAAGRGLQLLFYSVGIGQISSEVPQNLSASRPQDRQFILSSKKLLLSDSGFYLCAWVQGGSHSPLHFGNGTRLTVT.

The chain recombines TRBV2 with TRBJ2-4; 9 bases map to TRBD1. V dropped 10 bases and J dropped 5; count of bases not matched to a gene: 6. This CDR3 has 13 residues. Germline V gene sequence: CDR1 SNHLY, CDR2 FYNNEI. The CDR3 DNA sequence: TGTGCCACCTGGACAGGGGTTGAAAACATTCAGTACTTC. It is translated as CATWTGVENIQYF.

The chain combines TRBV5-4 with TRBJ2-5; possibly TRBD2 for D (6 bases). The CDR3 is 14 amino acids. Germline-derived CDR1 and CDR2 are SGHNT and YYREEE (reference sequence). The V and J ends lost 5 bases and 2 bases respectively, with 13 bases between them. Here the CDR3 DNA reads TGTGCCAGCAGGGGCGGGATAACTCAAGAGACCCAGTACTTC. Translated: CASRGGITQETQYF.

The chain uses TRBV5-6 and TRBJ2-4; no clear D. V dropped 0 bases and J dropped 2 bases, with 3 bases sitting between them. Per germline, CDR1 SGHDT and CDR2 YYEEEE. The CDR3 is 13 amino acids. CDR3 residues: CASSLGPKNIQYF. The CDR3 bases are TGTGCCAGCAGCTTGGGGCCCAAAAACATTCAGTACTTC.

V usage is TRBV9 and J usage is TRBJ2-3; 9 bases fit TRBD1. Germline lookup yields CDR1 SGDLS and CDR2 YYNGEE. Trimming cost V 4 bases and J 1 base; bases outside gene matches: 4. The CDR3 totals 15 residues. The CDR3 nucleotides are TGTGCCAGCAGCCCCCGACAGGGGGGCACAGATACGCAGTATTTT. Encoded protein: CASSPRQGGTDTQYF.

This CDR3 reads CASSPPYSRYNEQFF. The CDR3 DNA is TGTGCCAGCTCACCCCCCTACTCTAGGTACAATGAGCAGTTCTTC. This chain connects TRBV18 to TRBJ2-1; D remains ambiguous. The CDR3 totals 15 residues. V was shortened by 3 bases and J by 4 bases, with 13 bases between the two germline ends. The germline V gene encodes CDR1 KGHSH and CDR2 LQKENI.

The CDR3 loop is CASSQTGNSGNTIYF. The DNA of the CDR3 is TGCGCCAGCAGCCAAACGGGAAACTCTGGAAACACCATATATTTT. The chain has TRBV4-3 and TRBJ1-3; no firm D call. CDR1 is LGHNA and CDR2 is YSLEER in the germline V gene. The CDR3 has 15 amino acids. V lost 2 bases and J lost 0, with 8 bases in between.

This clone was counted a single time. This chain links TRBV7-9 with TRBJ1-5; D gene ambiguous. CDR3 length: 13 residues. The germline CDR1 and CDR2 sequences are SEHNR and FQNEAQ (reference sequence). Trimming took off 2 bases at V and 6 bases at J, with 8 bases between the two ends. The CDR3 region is CASSLIAGQPQHF. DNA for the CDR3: TGTGCCAGCAGCTTAATCGCCGGTCAGCCCCAGCATTTT.

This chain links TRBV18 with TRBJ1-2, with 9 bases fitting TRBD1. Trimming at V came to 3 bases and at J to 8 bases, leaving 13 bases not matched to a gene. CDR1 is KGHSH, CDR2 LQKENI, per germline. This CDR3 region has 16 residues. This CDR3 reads CASSPPSRDRDSGYTF. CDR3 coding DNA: TGTGCCAGCTCACCGCCGAGCCGGGACAGGGATTCCGGCTACACCTTC. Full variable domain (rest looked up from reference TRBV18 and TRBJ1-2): NAGVMQNPRHLVRRRGQEARLRCSPMKGHSHVYWYRQLPEEGLKFMVYLQKENIIDESGMPKERFSAEFPKEGPSILRIQQVVRGDSAAYFCASSPPSRDRDSGYTFGSGTRLTVV.

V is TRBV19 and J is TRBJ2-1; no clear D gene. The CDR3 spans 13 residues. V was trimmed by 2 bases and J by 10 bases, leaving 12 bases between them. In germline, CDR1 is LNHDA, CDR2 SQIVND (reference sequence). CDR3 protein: CASSISGWREQFF. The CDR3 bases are TGTGCCAGTAGTATATCCGGCTGGCGGGAGCAGTTCTTC.

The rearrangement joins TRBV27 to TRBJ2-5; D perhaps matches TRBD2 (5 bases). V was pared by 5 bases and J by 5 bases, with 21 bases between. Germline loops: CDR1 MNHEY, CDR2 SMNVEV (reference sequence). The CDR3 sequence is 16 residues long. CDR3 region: CASSPSFAGVGETQYF. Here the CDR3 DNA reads TGTGCCAGCAGTCCAAGCTTTGCGGGTGTGGGGGAGACCCAGTACTTC.

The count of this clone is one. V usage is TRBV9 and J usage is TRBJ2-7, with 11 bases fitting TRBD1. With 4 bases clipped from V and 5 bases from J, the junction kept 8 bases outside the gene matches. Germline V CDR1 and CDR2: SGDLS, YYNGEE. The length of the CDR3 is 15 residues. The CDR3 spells CASSPRTGGHDEQYF. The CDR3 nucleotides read TGTGCCAGCAGCCCTCGGACAGGGGGCCACGACGAGCAGTACTTC.

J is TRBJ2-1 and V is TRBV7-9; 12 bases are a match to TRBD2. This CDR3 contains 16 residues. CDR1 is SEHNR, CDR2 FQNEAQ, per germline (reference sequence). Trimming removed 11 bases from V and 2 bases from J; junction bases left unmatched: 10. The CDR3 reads CAPLGLAGLPYNEQFF. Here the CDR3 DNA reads TGTGCCCCATTGGGACTAGCGGGCCTCCCCTACAATGAGCAGTTCTTC.

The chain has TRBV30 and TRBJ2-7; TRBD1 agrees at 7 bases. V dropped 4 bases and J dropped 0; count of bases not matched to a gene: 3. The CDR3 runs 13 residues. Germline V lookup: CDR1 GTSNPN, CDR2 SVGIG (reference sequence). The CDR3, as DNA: TGTGCCTGGATTGGACAGGACTCCTACGAGCAGTACTTC. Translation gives CAWIGQDSYEQYF. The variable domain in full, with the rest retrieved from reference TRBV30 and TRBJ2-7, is SQTIHQWPATLVQPVGSPLSLECTVEGTSNPNLYWYRQAAGRGLQLLFYSVGIGQISSEVPQNLSASRPQDRQFILSSKKLLLSDSGFYLCAWIGQDSYEQYFGPGTRLTVT.

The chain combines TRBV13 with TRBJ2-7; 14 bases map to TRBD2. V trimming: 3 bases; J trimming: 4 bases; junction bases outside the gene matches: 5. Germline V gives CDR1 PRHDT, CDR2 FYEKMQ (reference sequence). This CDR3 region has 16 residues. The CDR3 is CASSFRLAGGGYEQYF. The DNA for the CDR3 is TGTGCCAGCAGCTTCCGACTAGCGGGAGGGGGATACGAGCAGTACTTC.

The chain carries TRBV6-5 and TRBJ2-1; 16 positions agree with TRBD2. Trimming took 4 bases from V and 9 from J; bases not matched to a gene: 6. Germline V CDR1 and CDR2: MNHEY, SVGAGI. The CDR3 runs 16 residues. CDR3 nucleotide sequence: TGTGCCAGCAGTTCGGGACTAGCGGGAGGGCCGAGTGAGCAGTTCTTC. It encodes CASSSGLAGGPSEQFF.

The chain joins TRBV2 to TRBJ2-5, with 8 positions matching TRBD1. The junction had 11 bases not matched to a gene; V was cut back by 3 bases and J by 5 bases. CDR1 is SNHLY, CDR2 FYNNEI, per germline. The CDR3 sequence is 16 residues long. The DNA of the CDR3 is TGTGCCAGCAGTGACCGGACAGGGTCCCAACGGGAGACCCAGTACTTC. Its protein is CASSDRTGSQRETQYF.

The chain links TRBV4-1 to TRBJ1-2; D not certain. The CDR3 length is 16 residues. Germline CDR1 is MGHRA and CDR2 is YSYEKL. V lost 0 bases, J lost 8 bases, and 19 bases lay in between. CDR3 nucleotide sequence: TGCGCCAGCAGCCAAGATCGTAGACTCCTGGGAGCGGGCTACACCTTC. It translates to CASSQDRRLLGAGYTF.

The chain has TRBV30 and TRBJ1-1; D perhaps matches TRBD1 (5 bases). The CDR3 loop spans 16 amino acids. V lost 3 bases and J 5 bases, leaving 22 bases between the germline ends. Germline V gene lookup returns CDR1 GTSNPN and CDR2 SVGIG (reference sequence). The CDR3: CAWRGRLGGLFTEAFF. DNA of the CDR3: TGTGCCTGGAGAGGGAGACTGGGGGGACTTTTTACTGAAGCTTTCTTT.

CDR3 region: CASSLEVGSSMAGTF. The CDR3, as DNA: TGTGCCAGCAGCTTAGAGGTGGGGTCGAGTATGGCGGGCACCTTC. The chain carries TRBV11-2 and TRBJ1-2; D unclear. The germline V gene encodes CDR1 SGHAT and CDR2 FQNNGV. The CDR3 totals 15 residues. Trimming stripped 0 bases from V and 13 bases from J, with 21 bases between.

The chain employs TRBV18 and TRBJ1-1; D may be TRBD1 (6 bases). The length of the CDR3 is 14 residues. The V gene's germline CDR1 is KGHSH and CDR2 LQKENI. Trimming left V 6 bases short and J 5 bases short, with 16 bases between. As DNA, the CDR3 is TGTGCCAGCTCCCTTCGGACAGAGAGGACTGAAGCTTTCTTT. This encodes CASSLRTERTEAFF.

The CDR3, as DNA: TGCGCCAGCAGCTTGGGTCAGCGGTATGGCTACACCTTC. The encoded protein is CASSLGQRYGYTF. The V and J genes are TRBV5-1 and TRBJ1-2; D not resolved. CDR1 and CDR2 (germline): SGHRS, YFSETQ. CDR3 length: 13 amino acids. Trimming pared 0 bases from V and 5 bases from J, leaving 8 bases between.

This chain's CDR3 is CASSLAMSRAPEQYF. For the CDR3, the DNA is TGTGCCAGCAGCTTGGCCATGAGCAGGGCCCCCGAGCAGTACTTC. This rearrangement joins TRBV9 to TRBJ2-7, with D tentatively TRBD1 (5 bases). Germline V gene data show CDR1 as SGDLS and CDR2 as YYNGEE. This CDR3 spans 15 amino acids. Between the trimmed V and J ends, which lost 4 bases and 6 bases, there was a span of 20 bases.

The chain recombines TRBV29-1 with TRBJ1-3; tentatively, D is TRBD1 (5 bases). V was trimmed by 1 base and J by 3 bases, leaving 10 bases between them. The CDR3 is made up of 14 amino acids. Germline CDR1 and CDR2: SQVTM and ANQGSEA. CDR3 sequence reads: CSVEGPGDGNTIYF. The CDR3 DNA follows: TGCAGCGTTGAAGGGCCGGGGGATGGAAACACCATATATTTT.

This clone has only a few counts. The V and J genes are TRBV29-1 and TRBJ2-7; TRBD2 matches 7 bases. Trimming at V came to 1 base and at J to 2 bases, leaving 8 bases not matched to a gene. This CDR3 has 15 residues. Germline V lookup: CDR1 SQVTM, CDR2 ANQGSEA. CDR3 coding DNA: TGCAGCGTTGAAGTATCCCAGGGAGGGCCCTACGAGCAGTACTTC. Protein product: CSVEVSQGGPYEQYF.

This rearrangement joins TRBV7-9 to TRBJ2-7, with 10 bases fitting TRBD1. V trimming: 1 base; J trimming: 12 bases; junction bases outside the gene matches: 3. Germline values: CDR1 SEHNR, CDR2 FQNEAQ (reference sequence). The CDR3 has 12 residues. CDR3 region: CASSLEGTGVYF. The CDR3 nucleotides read TGTGCCAGCAGCTTAGAAGGGACAGGGGTGTACTTC. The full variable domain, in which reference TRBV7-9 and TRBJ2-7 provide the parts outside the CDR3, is DTGVSQNPRHKITKRGQNVTFRCDPISEHNRLYWYRQTLGQGPEFLTYFQNEAQLEKSRLLSDRFSAERPKGSFSTLEIQRTEQGDSAMYLCASSLEGTGVYFGPGTRLTVT.